This record looks at one T cell receptor beta chain sequence and its context. Authors' data handling: In the immunoSEQ data, sequences were junction-only and lacked quality scores, so filtering differed. The assay was immunoSEQ multiplex PCR, and TCRdb's table has in-frame clones only and misses some. V and J calls and clone size are given by that table; D and trimming were obtained from the DNA. Of some 1,100,000 clones listed, about 80% are singletons. The sample originates from a study of shared clonotypes between healthy human individuals. Sequencing was performed on memory CD4+ T cells from PBMCs. Subset in this sample: CD45RA-negative fraction. This TCR was recovered from a man younger than 35 in good health. Some clones in this sample may be carry-over from other donors' samples.

The CDR3 nucleotides are TGTGCCAGCAGCAATAAACAGGGGAGGACTGAAGCTTTCTTT. Translation gives CASSNKQGRTEAFF. The chain couples TRBV7-3 to TRBJ1-1, with TRBD1 matching 7 bases. The CDR3 is 14 residues long. V trimming: 5 bases; J trimming: 5 bases; junction bases outside the gene matches: 8. The germline CDR1 and CDR2 sequences are SGHTA and FQGTGA.